The rows below give T cell receptor beta chains drawn from one sample of a study of glioma-infiltrating T cells after dendritic cell vaccination. Using immunoSEQ multiplex PCR, the repertoire was profiled, and TCRdb retains in-frame clones only, with some absent. The sample lists about 63,000 clones, under 90% seen once, with roughly 8.8% in the top ten. The source was blood, collected after dendritic cell vaccination. The receptors here all came from a human donor with glioblastoma. Each CDR3 is given with its conserved first and last residue. The D gene is left open where the match is weak. Expanded clones are given a class, and other clones once, few, many or no size at all.

j_gene | abundance | d_gene | v_gene | CDR3nt | CDR3aa
TRBJ2-5 | . | TRBD2 | TRBV15 | TGTGCCACCAGCAGAGGTCGGGCGGGGGGGGAGACCCAGTACTTC | CATSRGRAGGETQYF
TRBJ1-5 | few | . | TRBV7-8 | TGTGCCAGCAGCTTATCCCCCGCGGGGCGGGGAGACCAGCCCCAGCATTTT | CASSLSPAGRGDQPQHF
TRBJ2-1 | . | TRBD2 | TRBV4-1 | TGCGCCAGCAGCCAAGAGGCCCTAGCGGGGGGAATTTCTTATGAGCAGTTCTTC | CASSQEALAGGISYEQFF
TRBJ1-2 | . | TRBD1 | TRBV5-1 | TGCGCCAGCAGCTTGGATGGACAGGGGGCGGGTGGCTACACCTTC | CASSLDGQGAGGYTF
TRBJ1-1 | . | . | TRBV5-5 | TGTGCCAGCAGCTTCATCCCAGGGGACAACACTGAAGCTTTCTTT | CASSFIPGDNTEAFF
TRBJ2-1 | . | . | TRBV7-9 | TGTGCCAGCAGCTTAGAAGGTAGCGGCTACAATGAGCAGTTCTTC | CASSLEGSGYNEQFF
TRBJ1-6 | . | . | TRBV14 | TGTGCCAGCAGCCAAGACCACAGGGAGAATTCACCCCTCCACTTT | CASSQDHRENSPLHF
TRBJ1-2 | . | . | TRBV9 | TGTGCCAGCAGCGTAGCTAGGAGTGGACAAAACTATGGCTACACCTTC | CASSVARSGQNYGYTF
TRBJ2-5 | few | . | TRBV2 | TGTGCCAGCAGTCCCGGCCTCGGTAGTGGGGCGGTGGAGACCCAGTACTTC | CASSPGLGSGAVETQYF
TRBJ1-5 | . | . | TRBV30 | TGTGCCTGGAGCGAAGACTCGGCCCCTCCTAACAGGCCGCTAAGGTCTCAGCCCCAGCATTTT | CAWSEDSAPPNRPLRSQPQHF
TRBJ2-5 | . | . | TRBV7-3 | TGTGCCAGCAGCCCTACACCGGGACAACAAGAGACCCAGTACTTC | CASSPTPGQQETQYF
TRBJ2-7 | . | . | TRBV11-1 | TGTGCCAGCAGCTTAGGACAGGAGTACGAGCAGTACTTC | CASSLGQEYEQYF
TRBJ2-1 | . | . | TRBV19 | TGTGCCAGTAGGTCAAACAGCCTGGCATACAATGAGCAGTTCTTC | CASRSNSLAYNEQFF
TRBJ1-1 | once | TRBD1 | TRBV7-3 | TGTGCCAGCAGCCCCGGGACCCCGGGACAGAAAATGAACACTGAAGCTTTCTTT | CASSPGTPGQKMNTEAFF
TRBJ1-3 | . | TRBD1 | TRBV7-8 | TGTGCCAGCAGCTCAACGGGACAGGGGCTCTCTGGAAACACCATATATTTT | CASSSTGQGLSGNTIYF
TRBJ1-2 | . | TRBD1 | TRBV9 | TGTGCCAGCAGCGTAGCTGAGGGACAGTCTTATGGCTACACCTTC | CASSVAEGQSYGYTF
TRBJ1-2 | . | TRBD1 | TRBV6-1 | TGTGCCAGCAGCGAGAAGGACAGGGGGCTATATGGCTACACCTTC | CASSEKDRGLYGYTF
TRBJ1-1 | . | TRBD1 | TRBV11-1 | TGTGCCAGCAGCACAAACCCCCGACAGGGTGGTACTGAAGCTTTCTTT | CASSTNPRQGGTEAFF
TRBJ2-5 | . | . | TRBV7-2 | TGTGCCAGCAGCCGGTCCACCCAAGAGACCCAGTACTTC | CASSRSTQETQYF
TRBJ2-7 | . | . | TRBV4-3 | TGCGCCAGCAGCCTGGACAGCCAGAGCGAGCAGTACTTC | CASSLDSQSEQYF
TRBJ2-2 | . | TRBD1 | TRBV5-1 | TGCGCCAGCAGCTTGGACGGACAGGGGGCTATCGGGGAGCTGTTTTTT | CASSLDGQGAIGELFF
TRBJ2-5 | once | . | TRBV7-2 | TGTGCCAGCAGCCCCGGGGAGACCCAGTACTTC | CASSPGETQYF
TRBJ1-6 | . | . | TRBV7-6 | TGTGCCAGCAGCTTAACAGGGCCCCTCGGTCCCCTCCACTTT | CASSLTGPLGPLHF
TRBJ2-3 | . | . | TRBV15 | TGTGCCACCAGCAGAGATCGGGCCCGGGGGGCTAGCACAGATACGCAGTATTTT | CATSRDRARGASTDTQYF
TRBJ1-2 | . | TRBD1 | TRBV4-1 | TGCGCCAGCAGCCAAGGGACAGGGTGGCGTTTAAACTATGGCTACACCTTC | CASSQGTGWRLNYGYTF
TRBJ2-3 | . | TRBD2 | TRBV5-1 | TGCGCCAGCAGCGAGGCTAGCGGGGGGTCTGCAGATACGCAGTATTTT | CASSEASGGSADTQYF
TRBJ2-7 | . | TRBD2 | TRBV5-4 | TGTGCCAGCAGCTTGGGGCTAGCGGAGGCCTACGAGCAGTACTTC | CASSLGLAEAYEQYF
TRBJ1-2 | . | . | TRBV4-3 | TGCGCCAGCAGCCCGGATGCCGGGGGAACCTATGGCTACACCTTC | CASSPDAGGTYGYTF
TRBJ2-5 | . | TRBD1 | TRBV15 | TGTGCCACCAGCAGAGACCGCAGGGGGATGAGAGAGACCCAGTACTTC | CATSRDRRGMRETQYF
TRBJ1-6 | . | . | TRBV6-1 | TGTGCCAGCAGTGATTATTTCGCTAGCACCAATAATTCACCCCTCCACTTT | CASSDYFASTNNSPLHF
TRBJ1-2 | . | TRBD1 | TRBV25-1 | TGTGCCAGCAGTGGTCCCGGGACAGGGGGGTATGGCTACACCTTC | CASSGPGTGGYGYTF
TRBJ2-4 | . | TRBD2 | TRBV6-5 | TGTGCCAGCAGGGGGGGACTAGCGGCCAAAAACATTCAGTACTTC | CASRGGLAAKNIQYF
TRBJ1-5 | . | . | TRBV7-2 | TGTGCCAGCAGCTTATACGACTCCCGCAATCAGCCCCAGCATTTT | CASSLYDSRNQPQHF
TRBJ2-3 | . | TRBD2 | TRBV28 | TGTGCCAGCAGTTCCTCCGGGACTAGTGTGGCAGATACGCAGTATTTT | CASSSSGTSVADTQYF
TRBJ2-7 | . | TRBD1 | TRBV4-1 | TGCGCCAGCAGCCGGGACAGGGAATTCGAGCAGTACTTC | CASSRDREFEQYF
TRBJ2-7 | . | TRBD2 | TRBV7-2 | TGTGCCAGCAGCCCGACTAGCGGGGGGATTTTGGGCGAGCAGTACTTC | CASSPTSGGILGEQYF
TRBJ2-7 | . | . | TRBV27 | TGTGCCAGCAGTGTCTTTTCCGGGGGCTACGAGCAGTACTTC | CASSVFSGGYEQYF
TRBJ1-5 | . | . | TRBV27 | TGTGCCAGCAGTTTGAGATCACAGGGAAGCAATCAGCCCCAGCATTTT | CASSLRSQGSNQPQHF
TRBJ1-6 | . | TRBD1 | TRBV19 | TGTGCCAGTAGCCGAATAAGGGACAGGGGCTCAATTACCTATAATTCACCCCTCCACTTT | CASSRIRDRGSITYNSPLHF
TRBJ2-2 | once | . | TRBV30 | TGTGCCACACGACGACAGAGCACCGGGGAGCTGTTTTTT | CATRRQSTGELFF
TRBJ1-3 | once | TRBD1 | TRBV6-5 | TGTGCCAGCACCAGGGGACAGGTGGGAAACACCATATATTTT | CASTRGQVGNTIYF
TRBJ2-7 | . | TRBD1 | TRBV30 | TGTGCCTGGAGTTCCGGGACAGCCTACGAGCAGTACTTC | CAWSSGTAYEQYF
TRBJ1-1 | few | TRBD1 | TRBV6-1 | TGTGCCAGCGGGCAGGGGGCTTCTGAAGCTTTCTTT | CASGQGASEAFF
TRBJ1-4 | . | TRBD1 | TRBV11-2 | TGTGCCAGCAGCCGCGACAGGGACGAAAAACTGTTTTTT | CASSRDRDEKLFF
TRBJ2-1 | . | . | TRBV7-2 | TGTGCCAGCAGCTTAGAGTGGGCAGAGAAGAGTGAGCAGTTCTTC | CASSLEWAEKSEQFF